This is a list of T cell receptor beta chains from one sample in a study of cytomegalovirus exposure and HLA in healthy donors. Sequenced by immunoSEQ multiplex PCR; TCRdb stores in-frame clones only, minus some. The repertoire holds roughly 52,000 clones, with approximately 88% as singletons. Source material: PBMCs. The receptor source for this set is a woman between 25 and 40 years old in good health and CMV-seronegative. CDR3s include the opening cysteine and the closing phenylalanine or tryptophan. A D gene is named only where the DNA matches it firmly. The listing skips clone size in some rows; elsewhere it reads once, few, many or a size class.

v_gene: TRBV15; j_gene: TRBJ2-5; d_gene: NA; abundance: NA; CDR3nt: TGTGCCACCAGCCTACTAGTGCTCCAAGAGACCCAGTACTTC; CDR3aa: CATSLLVLQETQYF
v_gene: TRBV4-1; j_gene: TRBJ2-7; d_gene: TRBD1; abundance: few; CDR3nt: TGCGCCAGCAGCCTCTTTGGACAGGGAATATCCTTAGGCGAGCAGTACTTC; CDR3aa: CASSLFGQGISLGEQYF
v_gene: TRBV27; j_gene: TRBJ1-3; d_gene: NA; abundance: NA; CDR3nt: TGTGCCAGCAGTTTAGGGAGCGCAGGCGGCTCTGGAAACACCATATATTTT; CDR3aa: CASSLGSAGGSGNTIYF
v_gene: TRBV9; j_gene: TRBJ2-3; d_gene: NA; abundance: NA; CDR3nt: TGTGCCAGCAGCGTGGACTACCAAGGGCGGACAGATACGCAGTATTTT; CDR3aa: CASSVDYQGRTDTQYF
v_gene: TRBV30; j_gene: TRBJ1-5; d_gene: TRBD1; abundance: NA; CDR3nt: TGTGCCTGGAGCTTGAGACAGGGTCTGCCCCAGCATTTT; CDR3aa: CAWSLRQGLPQHF
v_gene: TRBV10-3; j_gene: TRBJ1-2; d_gene: TRBD1; abundance: NA; CDR3nt: TGTGCCATCACTGACAGGGGAAAAGGAAATGGCTACACCTTC; CDR3aa: CAITDRGKGNGYTF
v_gene: TRBV6-5; j_gene: TRBJ1-5; d_gene: NA; abundance: NA; CDR3nt: TGTGCCAGCAGTTCCTCCATGTCAGTTCAGCCCCAGCATTTT; CDR3aa: CASSSSMSVQPQHF
v_gene: TRBV11-1; j_gene: TRBJ2-7; d_gene: NA; abundance: NA; CDR3nt: TGTGCCAGCAGCCTCGTGCCTATATACGAGCAGTACTTC; CDR3aa: CASSLVPIYEQYF
v_gene: TRBV28; j_gene: TRBJ1-3; d_gene: NA; abundance: few; CDR3nt: TGTGCCAGCAGCCCCGCAGGGGATTGGGGAAACACCATATATTTT; CDR3aa: CASSPAGDWGNTIYF
v_gene: TRBV19; j_gene: TRBJ2-3; d_gene: TRBD1; abundance: NA; CDR3nt: TGTGCCAGTAGTGAGACAGGGGGCGCCCCGGATACGCAGTATTTT; CDR3aa: CASSETGGAPDTQYF
v_gene: TRBV7-2; j_gene: TRBJ2-5; d_gene: TRBD1; abundance: few; CDR3nt: TGTGCCAGCAGCGTCGGGACAGGCGGGGAGACCCAGTACTTC; CDR3aa: CASSVGTGGETQYF